Following are 30 T cell receptor beta chains from one sample sequenced in a study of blood T cell repertoires in COVID-19. Clones were sequenced by immunoSEQ multiplex PCR, and TCRdb holds only the in-frame ones, with some missing. The data contain tens of thousands of clones, about 90% of them singletons. The source material was peripheral blood. The receptors shown here come from a man younger than 35 with COVID-19, enrolled during active disease.

V usage is TRBV11-2 and J usage is TRBJ1-1, with D tentatively TRBD1 (5 bases). The CDR3 length is 14 residues. V was clipped by 7 bases and J by 1 base, with 13 bases between them. Germline-derived CDR1 and CDR2 are SGHAT and FQNNGV. The CDR3 here is CASTLGGGNTEAFF. CDR3 DNA sequence: TGTGCCAGCACCCTCGGGGGGGGGAACACTGAAGCTTTCTTT.

In DNA, the CDR3 is TGTGCCAGTAGACGGACTAGCGGGAGCTCCTACGAGCAGTACTTC. As protein: CASRRTSGSSYEQYF. The V gene is TRBV19, the J gene TRBJ2-7; 13 bases agree with TRBD2. Germline CDR1 is LNHDA and CDR2 is SQIVND (reference sequence). J lost 0 bases, V lost 6 bases, and 2 bases had no gene match. The CDR3 loop spans 15 amino acids.

The chain uses TRBV24-1 and TRBJ1-5, with 11 bases identical to TRBD1. Germline CDR1 reads KGHDR; CDR2 reads SFDVKD. V lost 4 bases to trimming and J lost 5 bases; unmatched junction nucleotides: 9. The CDR3 is made up of 17 amino acids. In nucleotides, the CDR3 is TGTGCCACCAGTGACCCACGGACAGGGGGCGCAGATCAGCCCCAGCATTTT. Amino acids: CATSDPRTGGADQPQHF.

The chain employs TRBV28 and TRBJ2-7; no reliable D call. There are 13 residues in the CDR3. Germline CDR1 and CDR2: MDHEN and SYDVKM. V was clipped by 5 bases and J by 0 bases, with 8 bases between them. CDR3 in DNA: TGTGCCAGCAGTGTGACTCACTCCTACGAGCAGTACTTC. Translation: CASSVTHSYEQYF.

This chain connects TRBV7-9 to TRBJ2-2; D is possibly TRBD2 (6 bases). CDR3 size: 12 residues. The V end was cut by 5 bases, the J end by 8 bases, with 9 bases between. The germline CDR1 and CDR2 sequences are SEHNR and FQNEAQ (reference sequence). CDR3: CASSISGGELFF. CDR3 bases: TGTGCCAGCAGCATAAGCGGGGGGGAGCTGTTTTTT.

The chain carries TRBV15 and TRBJ1-3; tentative D call: TRBD1 (5 bases). Germline lookup yields CDR1 LNHNV and CDR2 YYDKDF (reference sequence). The length of the CDR3 is 13 residues. The germline V and J ends were trimmed by 3 bases and 2 bases, with 5 bases remaining between them. The CDR3 spells CATSRDTGNTIYF. DNA of the CDR3: TGTGCCACCAGCAGGGACACTGGAAACACCATATATTTT. Using reference TRBV15 and TRBJ1-3 for the parts outside the CDR3, the full variable domain is DAMVIQNPRYQVTQFGKPVTLSCSQTLNHNVMYWYQQKSSQAPKLLFHYYDKDFNNEADTPDNFQSRRPNTSFCFLDIRSPGLGDTAMYLCATSRDTGNTIYFGEGSWLTVV.

V is TRBV4-1 and J is TRBJ2-7; 15 nucleotides line up with TRBD2. Germline loops: CDR1 MGHRA, CDR2 YSYEKL. This CDR3 has 18 amino acids. V lost 3 bases and J lost 4; bases outside the gene matches: 10. The CDR3 is CASSHLGLAGGRMYEQYF. Here the CDR3 DNA reads TGCGCCAGCAGCCACCTGGGACTAGCGGGAGGAAGAATGTACGAGCAGTACTTC.

This clone was recorded once. V and J are TRBV7-2 and TRBJ2-3; 10 bases fit TRBD1. Trimming cost V 7 bases and J 4 bases; bases outside gene matches: 8. The CDR3 extends over 15 amino acids. The germline V gene encodes CDR1 SGHTA and CDR2 FQGNSA. The CDR3 DNA reads as TGTGCCAGCAAGCGACCGGGACAGGGGCCAGATACGCAGTATTTT. This codes for CASKRPGQGPDTQYF. The full variable domain, completed using reference TRBV7-2 and TRBJ2-3, is GAGVSQSPSNKVTEKGKDVELRCDPISGHTALYWYRQSLGQGLEFLIYFQGNSAPDKSGLPSDRFSAERTGGSVSTLTIQRTQQEDSAVYLCASKRPGQGPDTQYFGPGTRLTVL.

The CDR3 bases are TGTGCCTCACGGGGAGGGAATTCCTACAATGAGCAGTTCTTC. Protein sequence: CASRGGNSYNEQFF. The chain recombines TRBV19 with TRBJ2-1; 7 bases are a match to TRBD2. The germline V gene encodes CDR1 LNHDA and CDR2 SQIVND (reference sequence). V lost 11 bases to trimming and J lost 1 base; unmatched junction nucleotides: 8. This CDR3 is built from 14 residues.

The genes are TRBV5-6 and TRBJ2-7, with 9 bases identical to TRBD1. V lost 4 bases to trimming and J lost 7 bases; unmatched junction nucleotides: 6. This CDR3 contains 13 residues. Germline loops: CDR1 SGHDT, CDR2 YYEEEE. This CDR3 reads CASSPGTGREQYF. The CDR3 DNA reads as TGTGCCAGCAGCCCGGGGACAGGGAGGGAGCAGTACTTC.

This clone showed up just a few times. The V and J genes are TRBV5-1 and TRBJ1-2; 10 nucleotides match TRBD1. CDR1 and CDR2 from the germline V gene are SGHRS and YFSETQ. The CDR3 loop spans 15 amino acids. The V segment lost 4 bases and the J segment 8 bases; nucleotides outside the gene matches: 11. The CDR3 bases are TGCGCCAGCAGCCCCGCCGGGGACAGGGGAAGGGGCTACACCTTC. Translated, it gives CASSPAGDRGRGYTF.

The rearrangement uses TRBV15 and TRBJ1-2; D unresolved. CDR3 length: 13 amino acids. Trimming pared 1 base from V and 7 bases from J, leaving 10 bases between. The V gene's germline CDR1 is LNHNV and CDR2 YYDKDF (reference sequence). In nucleotides, the CDR3 is TGTGCCACCAGCAGAGGACAATTGGTTGGCTACACCTTC. This encodes CATSRGQLVGYTF.

The J gene is TRBJ2-1, the V gene TRBV7-2; TRBD2 is a possible D gene (6 bases). CDR1 is SGHTA, CDR2 FQGNSA, per germline. This CDR3 comprises 13 residues. The V end was cut by 8 bases, the J end by 4 bases, with 12 bases between. The CDR3 reads CASEEGSYNEQFF. The CDR3 bases are TGTGCCAGCGAGGAGGGTTCTTACAATGAGCAGTTCTTC.

This chain links TRBV9 with TRBJ2-2; D gene uncertain. The CDR3 loop spans 11 amino acids. Germline V gene sequence: CDR1 SGDLS, CDR2 YYNGEE. Trimming removed 7 bases from V and 7 bases from J, with 8 bases in between. CDR3 nucleotides: TGTGCCAGCGGGCGTCGCGGGGAGCTGTTTTTT. Encoded protein: CASGRRGELFF.

This chain uses TRBV28 with TRBJ2-7; weak D call: TRBD1 (7 bases). This CDR3 has 15 residues. V shed 2 bases and J shed 2 bases, with 13 bases lying between them. In germline, CDR1 is MDHEN, CDR2 SYDVKM. The CDR3 region has the DNA TGTGCCAGCAGTTTAAAGGCAGGGGGGACCTACGAGCAGTACTTC. Translated, it gives CASSLKAGGTYEQYF. The full variable domain, rest sourced from reference TRBV28 and TRBJ2-7, is DVKVTQSSRYLVKRTGEKVFLECVQDMDHENMFWYRQDPGLGLRLIYFSYDVKMKEKGDIPEGYSVSREKKERFSLILESASTNQTSMYLCASSLKAGGTYEQYFGPGTRLTVT.

The chain joins TRBV9 to TRBJ2-7; D unresolved. The CDR3 consists of 14 residues. Germline CDR1 reads SGDLS; CDR2 reads YYNGEE. The V end lost 0 bases, the J end lost 7 bases, and 14 bases lay between the germline ends. CDR3 residues: CASSVGVGYYEQYF. CDR3 sequence (DNA): TGTGCCAGCAGCGTAGGTGTCGGTTACTATGAGCAGTACTTC.

The chain couples TRBV18 to TRBJ1-2, with 7 bases identical to TRBD1. J was trimmed by 3 bases and V by 6 bases; bases with no gene match: 4. This CDR3 has 13 residues. Germline V gives CDR1 KGHSH, CDR2 LQKENI. CDR3 bases: TGTGCCAGCTCTCAGGGGACAGACTATGGCTACACCTTC. Its protein product is CASSQGTDYGYTF.

The J gene is TRBJ2-7, the V gene TRBV6-6; 8 nucleotides match TRBD2. Per germline, CDR1 MNHNY and CDR2 SVGAGI (reference sequence). Germline trimming cut 4 bases from V and 3 bases from J; bases unmatched to any gene: 11. This CDR3 spans 16 amino acids. The DNA for the CDR3 is TGTGCCAGCAGTTTGGCTATAGCGGGAAAGTACTACGAGCAGTACTTC. This codes for CASSLAIAGKYYEQYF.

V and J are TRBV5-1 and TRBJ1-5; D ambiguous. This CDR3 spans 14 amino acids. The V end was cut by 0 bases, the J end by 0 bases, with 4 bases between. Germline CDR1 and CDR2: SGHRS and YFSETQ. The CDR3 protein is CASSLGVSNQPQHF. The CDR3 nucleotides are TGCGCCAGCAGCTTGGGAGTTAGCAATCAGCCCCAGCATTTT.

The chain combines TRBV9 with TRBJ2-7; tentatively, D is TRBD2 (6 bases). The CDR3 has 16 amino acids. Germline V CDR1 and CDR2: SGDLS, YYNGEE. With 0 bases removed from V and 0 bases from J, the gap between germline ends came to 13 bases. CDR3 protein: CASSVEEGPVSYEQYF. Written as DNA, the CDR3 is TGTGCCAGCAGCGTAGAGGAGGGCCCGGTCTCCTACGAGCAGTACTTC.

The rearrangement joins TRBV15 to TRBJ1-1, with a tentative D call TRBD1 (5 bases). Germline CDR1 reads LNHNV; CDR2 reads YYDKDF (reference sequence). V was trimmed by 5 bases and J by 3 bases, leaving 25 bases between them. The length of the CDR3 is 18 residues. The CDR3 bases are TGTGCCACCAGCCACCGATCTTATCAGACAGTGTCGCACACTGAAGCTTTCTTT. It codes for CATSHRSYQTVSHTEAFF. Filled out from reference TRBV15 and TRBJ1-1, the complete variable domain reads DAMVIQNPRYQVTQFGKPVTLSCSQTLNHNVMYWYQQKSSQAPKLLFHYYDKDFNNEADTPDNFQSRRPNTSFCFLDIRSPGLGDTAMYLCATSHRSYQTVSHTEAFFGQGTRLTVV.

This chain uses TRBV11-3 with TRBJ2-1; 8 nucleotides match TRBD2. V dropped 5 bases and J dropped 4; count of bases not matched to a gene: 7. There are 15 residues in the CDR3. Germline loops: CDR1 SGHNT, CDR2 YENEEA. The DNA of the CDR3 is TGTGCCAGCAGCGCCAGTAGCGGGGCTTACAATGAGCAGTTCTTC. Amino acid sequence: CASSASSGAYNEQFF. The whole variable domain, remainder taken from reference TRBV11-3 and TRBJ2-1, is EAGVVQSPRYKIIEKKQPVAFWCNPISGHNTLYWYLQNLGQGPELLIRYENEEAVDDSQLPKDRFSAERLKGVDSTLKIQPAELGDSAVYLCASSASSGAYNEQFFGPGTRLTVL.

The J gene is TRBJ1-6, the V gene TRBV12-5; D is perhaps TRBD1 (6 bases). V was cut by 6 bases and J by 0 bases, with 18 bases left in between. The germline gives CDR1 LGHNT, CDR2 FRNRAP. The CDR3 consists of 18 residues. The CDR3 sequence: CASGRARQASSYNSPLHF. For the CDR3, the DNA is TGTGCTAGTGGACGAGCTCGACAGGCGAGCTCCTATAATTCACCCCTCCACTTT.

The rearrangement links TRBV6-5 to TRBJ1-1; 10 positions agree with TRBD1. The junction had 2 bases not matched to a gene; V was cut back by 1 base and J by 0 bases. This CDR3 contains 16 residues. CDR1 and CDR2 from the germline V gene are MNHEY and SVGAGI. CDR3 sequence: CASSYLTGGVNTEAFF. The CDR3 DNA follows: TGTGCCAGCAGTTACTTGACAGGGGGCGTGAACACTGAAGCTTTCTTT.

The chain combines TRBV6-5 with TRBJ1-2, with D possibly being TRBD1 (5 bases). V was cut by 4 bases and J by 7 bases, with 16 bases left in between. The germline gives CDR1 MNHEY, CDR2 SVGAGI. The CDR3 has 14 amino acids. The CDR3 sequence is CASSSAAGSSGYTF. The CDR3 region has the DNA TGTGCCAGCAGTTCCGCCGCAGGGTCTAGTGGCTACACCTTC.

In DNA form, the CDR3 reads TGTGCCAGCAGCGTAGAGGAGCGGGTTACGCAGTATTTT. This translates into CASSVEERVTQYF. The rearrangement uses TRBV9 and TRBJ2-3; D perhaps matches TRBD2 (6 bases). Germline-derived CDR1 and CDR2 are SGDLS and YYNGEE. Trimming removed 0 bases at V and 8 bases at J, with 10 bases between. The CDR3 has 13 amino acids.

V and J are TRBV19 and TRBJ1-1; the D is unclear. CDR1 is LNHDA, CDR2 SQIVND, per germline (reference sequence). The V end was cut by 4 bases, the J end by 9 bases, with 9 bases between. The CDR3 is made up of 11 amino acids. The CDR3 DNA is TGTGCCAGTAGTACGGGGATCAAAGCTTTCTTT. As protein: CASSTGIKAFF.

The chain joins TRBV19 to TRBJ2-7; the match to TRBD1 covers 10 bases. There are 15 residues in the CDR3. V trimming: 7 bases; J trimming: 3 bases; junction bases outside the gene matches: 9. Germline CDR1 is LNHDA and CDR2 is SQIVND (reference sequence). The CDR3 here is CASTPGTGVIYEQYF. The CDR3, as DNA: TGTGCCAGTACCCCAGGGACAGGGGTCATCTACGAGCAGTACTTC.

The gene calls are TRBV5-6 and TRBJ2-7; TRBD2 might be the D (6 bases). V was pared by 1 base and J by 1 base, with 12 bases between. The CDR3 totals 15 residues. Germline V lookup: CDR1 SGHDT, CDR2 YYEEEE. In DNA, the CDR3 is TGTGCCAGCAGCTTGCTTCAGGGAGGTTCCTACGAGCAGTACTTC. Translating it yields CASSLLQGGSYEQYF.

The chain employs TRBV5-4 and TRBJ1-1; no clear D gene. The V end was cut by 4 bases, the J end by 4 bases, with 8 bases between. Germline V gene lookup returns CDR1 SGHNT and CDR2 YYREEE (reference sequence). The CDR3 runs to 12 residues. The CDR3 loop reads CASSPLRTEAFF. CDR3 sequence (DNA): TGTGCCAGCAGCCCACTGCGCACTGAAGCTTTCTTT.